Presented here are 20 T cell receptor beta chains from one specimen sequenced in a study of T cell responses to AZD1222 COVID-19 vaccine. Profiling relied on immunoSEQ multiplex PCR, and the TCRdb table lists in-frame clones only, not all of them. The data hold around 85,000 clones, with roughly nine tenths observed a single time. The sequencing here drew on peripheral blood, taken 28 days after the second AZD1222 dose. These receptors originate from an adult who received the AZD1222 COVID-19 vaccine.

The chain uses TRBV5-1 and TRBJ2-3; D is unclear. Germline CDR1 is SGHRS and CDR2 is YFSETQ. V lost 0 bases and J lost 5, with 7 bases in between. The CDR3 is 13 amino acids. CDR3 nucleotides: TGCGCCAGCAGCTTGGATTTGGGAGATACGCAGTATTTT. It codes for CASSLDLGDTQYF. The entire variable domain, with the rest obtained from reference TRBV5-1 and TRBJ2-3, is as follows: KAGVTQTPRYLIKTRGQQVTLSCSPISGHRSVSWYQQTPGQGLQFLFEYFSETQRNKGNFPGRFSGRQFSNSRSEMNVSTLELGDSALYLCASSLDLGDTQYFGPGTRLTVL.

This chain connects TRBV11-2 to TRBJ1-5; 10 positions match TRBD1. CDR1 and CDR2 from the germline V gene are SGHAT and FQNNGV. This CDR3 is built from 15 residues. Germline trimming cut 4 bases from V and 7 bases from J; bases unmatched to any gene: 7. Written as DNA, the CDR3 is TGTGCCAGCAGCTCAACCGGGACAGGGGCGCAGCCCCAGCATTTT. Its translation is CASSSTGTGAQPQHF. Using reference TRBV11-2 and TRBJ1-5 for the parts outside the CDR3, the full variable domain is EAGVAQSPRYKIIEKRQSVAFWCNPISGHATLYWYQQILGQGPKLLIQFQNNGVVDDSQLPKDRFSAERLKGVDSTLKIQPAKLEDSAVYLCASSSTGTGAQPQHFGDGTRLSIL.

V and J are TRBV18 and TRBJ1-4, with D possibly matching TRBD1 (5 bases). Germline V gene data show CDR1 as KGHSH and CDR2 as LQKENI. The CDR3 has 15 amino acids. V gave up 4 bases and J gave up 7 bases, with 16 bases separating them. This CDR3 reads CASSRETVLVEKLFF. CDR3 bases: TGTGCCAGCTCACGGGAGACAGTGCTCGTTGAAAAACTGTTTTTT.

J is TRBJ1-1 and V is TRBV6-6; maybe TRBD1 (5 bases). The CDR3 length is 15 residues. Germline V gene lookup returns CDR1 MNHNY and CDR2 SVGAGI (reference sequence). The V gene lost 0 bases and the J gene lost 6 bases, with 14 bases spanning the gap. CDR3 nucleotides: TGTGCCAGCAGTTACTCTACCGAAAGGGACGCTGAAGCTTTCTTT. Encoded protein: CASSYSTERDAEAFF.

The rearrangement links TRBV5-5 to TRBJ2-3, with 13 bases lining up with TRBD2. The CDR3 runs 17 residues. The V gene end was trimmed by 0 bases and the J gene end by 5 bases; junction bases not matched to a gene: 6. Germline CDR1 SGHKS, CDR2 YYEKEE (reference sequence). CDR3 nucleotides: TGTGCCAGCAGCTTGGGGACTAGCGGGGGACCTATAGATACGCAGTATTTT. Protein sequence: CASSLGTSGGPIDTQYF.

The rearrangement links TRBV5-8 to TRBJ2-3, with 9 bases aligning to TRBD1. Germline CDR1 reads SGHTS; CDR2 reads YDEGEE. After removal of 4 bases from V and 0 bases from J, the junction contained 3 bases not matched to a gene. This CDR3 comprises 15 residues. The CDR3 coding sequence is TGTGCCAGCAGCGGGACAGGGACAAGCACAGATACGCAGTATTTT. It encodes CASSGTGTSTDTQYF.

Here the CDR3 reads CASSLGGPYEQYF. The CDR3 nucleotides are TGTGCCAGCAGTTTAGGGGGGCCCTACGAGCAGTACTTC. The chain has TRBV6-5 and TRBJ2-7; D possibly matches TRBD1 or TRBD2 (6 bases each). This CDR3 region has 13 residues. The germline V and J ends were trimmed by 4 bases and 2 bases, with 9 bases remaining between them. Germline CDR1 MNHEY, CDR2 SVGAGI.

This clone showed up just once. The V gene is TRBV28, the J gene TRBJ1-5; TRBD1 agrees at 7 bases. Losses at the gene ends were 2 bases for V and 6 bases for J; bases not matched to a gene: 4. From germline, CDR1 is MDHEN and CDR2 SYDVKM. The CDR3 spans 14 residues. DNA for the CDR3: TGTGCCAGCAGTTTAGACAGGGCAGTTCAGCCCCAGCATTTT. It yields the protein CASSLDRAVQPQHF. Using reference TRBV28 and TRBJ1-5 for the parts outside the CDR3, the full variable domain is DVKVTQSSRYLVKRTGEKVFLECVQDMDHENMFWYRQDPGLGLRLIYFSYDVKMKEKGDIPEGYSVSREKKERFSLILESASTNQTSMYLCASSLDRAVQPQHFGDGTRLSIL.

CDR3 sequence reads: CASSSNYEQYF. The DNA of the CDR3 is TGTGCCAGCAGCTCCAACTACGAGCAGTACTTC. The chain uses TRBV7-2 and TRBJ2-7; D gene ambiguous. Germline CDR1 and CDR2: SGHTA and FQGNSA. V lost 4 bases and J 3 bases, leaving 4 bases between the germline ends. The CDR3 is 11 residues long.

The CDR3 is CASSTGGAGTQYF. The CDR3 region has the DNA TGTGCCAGCAGTACCGGGGGCGCAGGTACGCAGTATTTT. The J gene is TRBJ2-3, the V gene TRBV27; D may correspond to TRBD1 or TRBD2 (6 bases each). V was cut by 5 bases and J by 8 bases, with 14 bases left in between. The CDR3 totals 13 residues. The germline gives CDR1 MNHEY, CDR2 SMNVEV (reference sequence).

The J gene is TRBJ1-2, the V gene TRBV7-8; no clear D. The CDR3 is 14 amino acids. V was clipped by 1 base and J by 2 bases, with 8 bases between them. Germline CDR1 reads SGHVS; CDR2 reads FQNEAQ. CDR3 sequence reads: CASSLGGLNYGYTF. For the CDR3, the DNA is TGTGCCAGCAGCTTAGGGGGTCTCAACTATGGCTACACCTTC.

A single count supports this clone. V usage is TRBV5-1 and J usage is TRBJ2-3; D is uncertain. The CDR3 is 14 amino acids. V lost 0 bases, J lost 1 base, and 6 bases lay in between. Looked up from germline, CDR1 is SGHRS and CDR2 is YFSETQ. This CDR3 is CASSLDSGTDTQYF. CDR3 DNA: TGCGCCAGCAGCTTGGACTCGGGCACAGATACGCAGTATTTT.

This clone was recorded a few times. V gene TRBV27 combines with J gene TRBJ1-6; the match to TRBD1 covers 7 bases. J gave up 7 bases and V 7 bases, and 4 bases lay outside the gene matches. The length of the CDR3 is 13 residues. In germline, CDR1 is MNHEY, CDR2 SMNVEV (reference sequence). The CDR3 DNA reads as TGTGCCAGCAAGCCGGGACAGAATTCACCCCTCCACTTT. Translated: CASKPGQNSPLHF.

The rearrangement uses TRBV29-1 and TRBJ2-3; D ambiguous. The CDR3 totals 11 residues. The V and J ends lost 4 bases and 7 bases respectively, with 9 bases between them. Germline CDR1 SQVTM, CDR2 ANQGSEA. CDR3 bases: TGCAGCGTTGTAGAAGGGAATACGCAGTATTTT. Encoded protein: CSVVEGNTQYF.

V gene TRBV29-1 combines with J gene TRBJ2-7; 7 positions agree with TRBD1. Looked up from germline, CDR1 is SQVTM and CDR2 is ANQGSEA. Losses at the gene ends were 7 bases for V and 1 base for J; bases not matched to a gene: 7. The CDR3 has 13 residues. CDR3 amino acids: CSARTGRSYEQYF. Here the CDR3 DNA reads TGCAGCGCCCGGACAGGCAGGTCCTACGAGCAGTACTTC.

The chain recombines TRBV19 with TRBJ2-7; D may be TRBD2 (5 bases). CDR3 size: 14 residues. The germline V gene has CDR1 LNHDA and CDR2 SQIVND (reference sequence). Trimming stripped 2 bases from V and 5 bases from J, with 13 bases between. The CDR3 DNA reads as TGTGCCAGTAGTATAACCGGGATGAGTCACGAGCAGTACTTC. It codes for CASSITGMSHEQYF.

The gene calls are TRBV7-2 and TRBJ2-5, with D unresolved. The CDR3 loop spans 14 amino acids. V was pared by 3 bases and J by 0 bases, with 8 bases between. Per the germline V gene, CDR1 is SGHTA and CDR2 is FQGNSA. The CDR3 here is CASSLVGNQETQYF. In DNA, the CDR3 is TGTGCCAGCAGCTTGGTAGGGAACCAAGAGACCCAGTACTTC.

CDR3 DNA: TGTGCCAGCAGCCCCTCAGGGACAGGGAACTATGGCTACACCTTC. The encoded protein is CASSPSGTGNYGYTF. The V call is TRBV7-3, the J call TRBJ1-2, with 9 bases fitting TRBD1. The CDR3 spans 15 residues. The V segment lost 5 bases and the J segment 2 bases; nucleotides outside the gene matches: 6. Germline CDR1 SGHTA, CDR2 FQGTGA.

This rearrangement joins TRBV2 to TRBJ1-2; 8 bases match TRBD1. J gave up 4 bases and V 6 bases, and 4 bases lay outside the gene matches. The CDR3 extends over 13 amino acids. Germline V gives CDR1 SNHLY, CDR2 FYNNEI. The CDR3 sequence: CASSGTGSYGYTF. For the CDR3, the DNA is TGTGCCAGCAGCGGGACAGGCTCCTATGGCTACACCTTC.

This clone has just one count. The gene calls are TRBV19 and TRBJ2-1, with D possibly matching TRBD2 (6 bases). The CDR3 spans 12 residues. Trimming removed 4 bases from V and 9 bases from J, with 10 bases in between. The V gene's germline CDR1 is LNHDA and CDR2 SQIVND (reference sequence). The CDR3: CASSTGLFEQFF. The CDR3 bases are TGTGCCAGTAGTACGGGACTGTTTGAGCAGTTCTTC.